A single sample gave rise to the 23 T cell receptor beta chains below, sequenced in a study of early T cells in non-severe SARS-CoV-2 infection. TCRdb reanalysed the 5' RACE reads using MiXCR and keeps one entry per CDR3 protein. In the table there are 55,000 to 80,000 distinct CDR3 sequences, around 11% of which are singletons. The sequencing input was whole blood. The receptors stem from an adult who was a healthcare worker with PCR-confirmed SARS-CoV-2 infection or an uninfected control (not recorded which).

CDR3 in amino acids: CASQRSGGDNEQFF. The CDR3 bases are TGTGCTAGTCAGCGGTCGGGCGGCGACAATGAGCAGTTCTTC. The chain joins TRBV12-5 to TRBJ2-1, with D possibly TRBD2 on 5 matching bases. This CDR3 region has 14 residues. Trimming pared 8 bases from V and 5 bases from J, leaving 16 bases between. Germline CDR1 and CDR2: LGHNT and FRNRAP.

The J gene is TRBJ2-1, the V gene TRBV5-5, with D perhaps being TRBD1 or TRBD2 (5 bases each). V lost 4 bases and J 0 bases, leaving 14 bases between the germline ends. Germline loops: CDR1 SGHKS, CDR2 YYEKEE (reference sequence). The CDR3 consists of 16 residues. CDR3 nucleotides: TGTGCCAGCAGCCCGTCGGGGCCCAGCTCCTACAATGAGCAGTTCTTC. This sequence encodes CASSPSGPSSYNEQFF.

The J gene is TRBJ1-1, the V gene TRBV18; 9 positions match TRBD1. The CDR3 is made up of 16 amino acids. Germline V CDR1 and CDR2: KGHSH, LQKENI. Trimming removed 2 bases from V and 3 bases from J; junction bases left unmatched: 7. CDR3 sequence: CASSPKTGGRDTEAFF. CDR3 DNA: TGTGCCAGCTCACCAAAAACAGGGGGCAGAGACACTGAAGCTTTCTTT.

The chain uses TRBV7-2 and TRBJ2-7; D unclear. Germline V lookup: CDR1 SGHTA, CDR2 FQGNSA. The ends were cut back, 2 bases at V and 2 bases at J, with 7 bases in the middle. The CDR3 is 13 amino acids. Here the CDR3 reads CASSLLTAYEQYF. The CDR3 DNA reads TGTGCCAGCAGCTTATTAACAGCCTACGAGCAGTACTTC.

The sample holds many counts of this clonotype. This chain uses TRBV19 with TRBJ1-2; TRBD1 is a possible D gene (6 bases). V was trimmed by 3 bases and J by 0 bases, leaving 11 bases between them. The germline CDR1 and CDR2 sequences are LNHDA and SQIVND (reference sequence). The CDR3 is 15 residues long. CDR3 sequence: CASSIDRITNYGYTF. In nucleotides, the CDR3 is TGTGCCAGTAGTATTGACAGGATAACTAACTATGGCTACACCTTC.

This clonotype was observed a handful of times. The chain combines TRBV3-1 with TRBJ1-6; D is perhaps TRBD1 (5 bases). The germline CDR1 and CDR2 sequences are LGHDT and YNNKEL (reference sequence). V was pared by 0 bases and J by 9 bases, with 12 bases between. The CDR3 runs to 15 residues. The DNA of the CDR3 is TGTGCCAGCAGCCAAGAGAAGGGGCCGGCTTCACCCCTCCACTTT. Translation: CASSQEKGPASPLHF.

In this sample, this clonotype turned up many times. This chain uses TRBV7-3 with TRBJ1-6, with 7 bases fitting TRBD1. The J segment lost 7 bases and the V segment lost 3 bases, leaving 3 bases of the junction unmatched. Germline V gene sequence: CDR1 SGHTA, CDR2 FQGTGA. This CDR3 has 14 residues. Here the CDR3 reads CASSFQGGNSPLHF. For the CDR3, the DNA is TGTGCCAGCAGCTTCCAGGGGGGGAATTCACCCCTCCACTTT.

This clonotype was seen at least ten times. The chain combines TRBV5-1 with TRBJ1-2; TRBD1 matches at 10 bases. CDR1 is SGHRS and CDR2 is YFSETQ in the germline V gene. The CDR3 spans 16 residues. The junction had 14 bases not matched to a gene; V was cut back by 4 bases and J by 8 bases. The CDR3 DNA is TGCGCCAGCAGCGGATCACCGGGACAGGGGACGACCGGCTACACCTTC. This gives the protein CASSGSPGQGTTGYTF.

CDR3 sequence reads: CASSPAPDRGETQYF. The CDR3 bases are TGTGCCAGCAGCCCCGCCCCCGACAGGGGTGAGACCCAGTACTTC. The chain employs TRBV7-6 and TRBJ2-5, with 8 bases matching TRBD1. This CDR3 is built from 15 residues. From germline, CDR1 is SGHVS and CDR2 FNYEAQ. J gave up 5 bases and V 5 bases, and 10 bases lay outside the gene matches. The full variable domain, with the rest looked up from reference TRBV7-6 and TRBJ2-5, is GAGVSQSPRYKVTKRGQDVALRCDPISGHVSLYWYRQALGQGPEFLTYFNYEAQQDKSGLPNDRFSAERPEGSISTLTIQRTEQRDSAMYRCASSPAPDRGETQYFGPGTRLLVL.

This clonotype has more than one count but fewer than ten. The chain couples TRBV28 to TRBJ1-1; 7 bases fit TRBD1. Germline V gives CDR1 MDHEN, CDR2 SYDVKM. The CDR3 extends over 12 amino acids. V shed 6 bases and J 11 bases; nucleotides not matched to a gene: 9. The CDR3 DNA sequence: TGTGCCAGCAGGACGGAGGGGGCGCGGGCTTTCTTT. It codes for CASRTEGARAFF.

In this sample, this clonotype turned up many times. The rearrangement joins TRBV5-5 to TRBJ1-3; D not certain. Germline lookup yields CDR1 SGHKS and CDR2 YYEKEE (reference sequence). This CDR3 has 14 residues. V lost 0 bases, J lost 1 base, and 5 bases lay in between. The CDR3, as DNA: TGTGCCAGCAGCTTGGTGGGATCTGGAAACACCATATATTTT. Translated, it gives CASSLVGSGNTIYF.

Of note for this clonotype: One end of the junction is discordant with germline, which a read error may explain. The chain employs TRBV10-3 and TRBJ2-7, with D unclear. This CDR3 spans 14 amino acids. Germline V lookup: CDR1 ENHRY, CDR2 SYGVKD. CDR3 DNA sequence: TGTGCCATCACCAATGGTCCGAGCTCCTACGAGCAGTATTTC. It yields the protein CAITNGPSSYEQYF.

The chain carries TRBV7-2 and TRBJ2-6; D not certain. This CDR3 spans 17 amino acids. V was pared by 1 base and J by 4 bases, with 14 bases between. Germline values: CDR1 SGHTA, CDR2 FQGNSA. The CDR3 reads CASSLVIGPPGANVLTF. CDR3 DNA: TGTGCCAGCAGCTTAGTAATCGGCCCTCCGGGGGCCAACGTCCTGACTTTC. The full variable domain, with the rest looked up from reference TRBV7-2 and TRBJ2-6, is GAGVSQSPSNKVTEKGKDVELRCDPISGHTALYWYRQSLGQGLEFLIYFQGNSAPDKSGLPSDRFSAERTGGSVSTLTIQRTQQEDSAVYLCASSLVIGPPGANVLTFGAGSRLTVL.

This clonotype occurred many times. The chain couples TRBV5-1 to TRBJ2-3; D is uncertain. The CDR3 length is 12 residues. V gave up 5 bases and J gave up 6 bases, with 10 bases separating them. Germline CDR1 is SGHRS and CDR2 is YFSETQ. DNA of the CDR3: TGCGCCAGCAGACAGCCCCGTGATACGCAGTATTTT. Encoded protein: CASRQPRDTQYF.

This clonotype was seen repeatedly, ten times or more. This chain uses TRBV5-4 with TRBJ1-4; possible D gene TRBD1, 6 bases. The CDR3 spans 14 residues. Trimming shortened V by 3 bases and J by 7 bases, and 13 bases separated the two germline ends. The V gene's germline CDR1 is SGHNT and CDR2 YYREEE (reference sequence). The CDR3 region has the DNA TGTGCCAGCAGCTCGGGGGCGCCGGGTGAAAAACTGTTTTTT. This translates into CASSSGAPGEKLFF.

The sample holds a few counts of this clonotype. The gene calls are TRBV11-2 and TRBJ2-3; TRBD1 agrees at 8 bases. This CDR3 contains 16 residues. Germline CDR1 SGHAT, CDR2 FQNNGV. V shed 5 bases and J 4 bases; nucleotides not matched to a gene: 11. CDR3 coding DNA: TGTGCCAGCAGCCAGGGACAGGTTTTAATTCCAGATACGCAGTATTTT. Its translation is CASSQGQVLIPDTQYF.

As concerns this clonotype: The junction differs from germline at one of its ends, possibly a read error. V and J are TRBV5-6 and TRBJ1-3, with D possibly being TRBD1 (6 bases). Germline V gene data show CDR1 as SGHDT and CDR2 as YYEEEE. This CDR3 spans 12 amino acids. CDR3 residues: CANSAQGYTIYF. CDR3 nucleotide sequence: TGTGCCAACAGCGCACAGGGTTACACCATATATTTT.

This clonotype occurred a few times. The chain joins TRBV2 to TRBJ1-2; 8 positions agree with TRBD1. CDR1 and CDR2 (germline): SNHLY, FYNNEI. The CDR3 is 15 residues long. Germline trimming cut 6 bases from V and 2 bases from J; bases unmatched to any gene: 8. The DNA for the CDR3 is TGTGCCAGCAGGCCTACAGGGGGACTAAACTATGGCTACACCTTC. It codes for CASRPTGGLNYGYTF. The whole variable domain, filled in from reference TRBV2 and TRBJ1-2, reads EPEVTQTPSHQVTQMGQEVILRCVPISNHLYFYWYRQILGQKVEFLVSFYNNEISEKSEIFDDQFSVERPDGSNFTLKIRSTKLEDSAMYFCASRPTGGLNYGYTFGSGTRLTVV.

This clonotype has ten or more counts. V gene TRBV12-3 or TRBV12-4 combines with J gene TRBJ2-6; D is ambiguous. The V end was cut by 6 bases, the J end by 0 bases, with 12 bases between. The CDR3 is made up of 16 amino acids. CDR3 amino acids: CASRRIRDSGANVLTF. For the CDR3, the DNA is TGTGCCAGCAGACGGATAAGAGACTCTGGGGCCAACGTCCTGACTTTC.

There are many counts of this clonotype. V usage is TRBV15 and J usage is TRBJ2-7; TRBD1 is a possible D gene (6 bases). Germline CDR1 is LNHNV and CDR2 is YYDKDF (reference sequence). Trimming took 5 bases from V and 6 from J, leaving 14 bases between them. This CDR3 spans 13 amino acids. CDR3 in DNA: TGTGCCACCAGCCCTAACCAGGGGCTCGAGCAGTACTTC. Its translation: CATSPNQGLEQYF.

The chain recombines TRBV4-1 with TRBJ2-7; 7 bases match TRBD1. The V and J ends lost 4 bases and 4 bases, in that order; junction bases with no gene match: 7. Per the germline V gene, CDR1 is MGHRA and CDR2 is YSYEKL. The CDR3 spans 14 residues. This CDR3 reads CASSPRQGPYEQYF. The CDR3 DNA follows: TGCGCCAGCAGCCCCCGACAGGGTCCGTACGAGCAGTACTTC.

The chain carries TRBV5-1 and TRBJ2-2, with 9 bases matching TRBD1. Germline CDR1 SGHRS, CDR2 YFSETQ. This CDR3 has 15 residues. V lost 0 bases, J lost 6 bases, and 3 bases stayed unmatched. CDR3 residues: CASSLAGQGSGELFF. In DNA, the CDR3 is TGCGCCAGCAGCTTGGCGGGACAGGGATCCGGGGAGCTGTTTTTT. Together with reference TRBV5-1 and TRBJ2-2, the CDR3 gives the full variable domain: KAGVTQTPRYLIKTRGQQVTLSCSPISGHRSVSWYQQTPGQGLQFLFEYFSETQRNKGNFPGRFSGRQFSNSRSEMNVSTLELGDSALYLCASSLAGQGSGELFFGEGSRLTVL.

This clonotype was counted between two and nine times. The chain has TRBV9 and TRBJ2-5; D perhaps matches TRBD1 (6 bases). V gave up 4 bases and J gave up 1 base, with 14 bases separating them. Germline loops: CDR1 SGDLS, CDR2 YYNGEE. The CDR3 runs 15 residues. The CDR3 here is CASSRRGGGQETQYF. CDR3 DNA: TGTGCCAGCAGCCGCAGGGGTGGTGGCCAAGAGACCCAGTACTTC.